The clone carrying this T cell receptor (beta chain) has only a few counts. Its antigen is still unknown. Germline CDR1 is SGHRS and CDR2 is YFSETQ. Trimming cost V 1 base and J 2 bases, with 12 bases left between them. The CDR3 sequence is 15 residues long. These data come from a study of CD8 T cells in ankylosing spondylitis. General study results and limits: CD8+ cells made up the disease-linked clones, which were relatively rare in peripheral blood. Apparently characteristic of ankylosing spondylitis blood was a TCR beta motif (about eight highly homologous variants). From matched ankylosing spondylitis synovial fluid, disease-linked clones were reportedly recovered at significantly enriched levels. Reactive arthritis synovial fluid and blood previously showed some of these motif variants.

TCRdb re-derived calls from the 5' RACE reads in MiXCR, one entry per CDR3 protein. The sample yields about 420,000 distinct CDR3 sequences, about 22% seen once. What was sequenced was blood, either unsorted or a sorted T cell fraction (not recorded which). The origin of this receptor is a male donor with ankylosing spondylitis. This rearrangement joins TRBV5-1 to TRBJ2-5; a possible D gene is TRBD1 (6 bases). Here the CDR3 reads CASSLTGSPQETQYF. The CDR3 region has the DNA TGCGCCAGCAGCTTGACAGGGAGCCCACAAGAGACCCAGTACTTC.